This TCR beta chain came from a study of T cell responses to AZD1222 COVID-19 vaccine. Sequencing was performed with immunoSEQ multiplex PCR; in TCRdb, only in-frame clones are kept and a portion is missing. The table lists around 180,000 clones, roughly 90% of them singletons. The V end was cut by 3 bases, the J end by 7 bases, with 12 bases between. The length of the CDR3 is 14 residues. From germline, CDR1 is SEHNR and CDR2 FQNEAQ (reference sequence). Concerning this clone: Its cognate antigen is unknown.

Points from the study as a whole: The breadth and depth of Spike-specific TCRs increased once two AZD1222 doses had been given. CD4 TCRs covered the whole spike, strongest at regions 160-218 and 743-854.

V and J are TRBV7-9 and TRBJ1-4; no definite D call. The sequence was collected from an adult in good health. Source: peripheral blood, taken on day 0 of AZD1222 vaccination. The CDR3 DNA reads as TGTGCCAGCAGCTTGAAGGGTAGCAGTGAAAAACTGTTTTTT. Encoded protein: CASSLKGSSEKLFF.